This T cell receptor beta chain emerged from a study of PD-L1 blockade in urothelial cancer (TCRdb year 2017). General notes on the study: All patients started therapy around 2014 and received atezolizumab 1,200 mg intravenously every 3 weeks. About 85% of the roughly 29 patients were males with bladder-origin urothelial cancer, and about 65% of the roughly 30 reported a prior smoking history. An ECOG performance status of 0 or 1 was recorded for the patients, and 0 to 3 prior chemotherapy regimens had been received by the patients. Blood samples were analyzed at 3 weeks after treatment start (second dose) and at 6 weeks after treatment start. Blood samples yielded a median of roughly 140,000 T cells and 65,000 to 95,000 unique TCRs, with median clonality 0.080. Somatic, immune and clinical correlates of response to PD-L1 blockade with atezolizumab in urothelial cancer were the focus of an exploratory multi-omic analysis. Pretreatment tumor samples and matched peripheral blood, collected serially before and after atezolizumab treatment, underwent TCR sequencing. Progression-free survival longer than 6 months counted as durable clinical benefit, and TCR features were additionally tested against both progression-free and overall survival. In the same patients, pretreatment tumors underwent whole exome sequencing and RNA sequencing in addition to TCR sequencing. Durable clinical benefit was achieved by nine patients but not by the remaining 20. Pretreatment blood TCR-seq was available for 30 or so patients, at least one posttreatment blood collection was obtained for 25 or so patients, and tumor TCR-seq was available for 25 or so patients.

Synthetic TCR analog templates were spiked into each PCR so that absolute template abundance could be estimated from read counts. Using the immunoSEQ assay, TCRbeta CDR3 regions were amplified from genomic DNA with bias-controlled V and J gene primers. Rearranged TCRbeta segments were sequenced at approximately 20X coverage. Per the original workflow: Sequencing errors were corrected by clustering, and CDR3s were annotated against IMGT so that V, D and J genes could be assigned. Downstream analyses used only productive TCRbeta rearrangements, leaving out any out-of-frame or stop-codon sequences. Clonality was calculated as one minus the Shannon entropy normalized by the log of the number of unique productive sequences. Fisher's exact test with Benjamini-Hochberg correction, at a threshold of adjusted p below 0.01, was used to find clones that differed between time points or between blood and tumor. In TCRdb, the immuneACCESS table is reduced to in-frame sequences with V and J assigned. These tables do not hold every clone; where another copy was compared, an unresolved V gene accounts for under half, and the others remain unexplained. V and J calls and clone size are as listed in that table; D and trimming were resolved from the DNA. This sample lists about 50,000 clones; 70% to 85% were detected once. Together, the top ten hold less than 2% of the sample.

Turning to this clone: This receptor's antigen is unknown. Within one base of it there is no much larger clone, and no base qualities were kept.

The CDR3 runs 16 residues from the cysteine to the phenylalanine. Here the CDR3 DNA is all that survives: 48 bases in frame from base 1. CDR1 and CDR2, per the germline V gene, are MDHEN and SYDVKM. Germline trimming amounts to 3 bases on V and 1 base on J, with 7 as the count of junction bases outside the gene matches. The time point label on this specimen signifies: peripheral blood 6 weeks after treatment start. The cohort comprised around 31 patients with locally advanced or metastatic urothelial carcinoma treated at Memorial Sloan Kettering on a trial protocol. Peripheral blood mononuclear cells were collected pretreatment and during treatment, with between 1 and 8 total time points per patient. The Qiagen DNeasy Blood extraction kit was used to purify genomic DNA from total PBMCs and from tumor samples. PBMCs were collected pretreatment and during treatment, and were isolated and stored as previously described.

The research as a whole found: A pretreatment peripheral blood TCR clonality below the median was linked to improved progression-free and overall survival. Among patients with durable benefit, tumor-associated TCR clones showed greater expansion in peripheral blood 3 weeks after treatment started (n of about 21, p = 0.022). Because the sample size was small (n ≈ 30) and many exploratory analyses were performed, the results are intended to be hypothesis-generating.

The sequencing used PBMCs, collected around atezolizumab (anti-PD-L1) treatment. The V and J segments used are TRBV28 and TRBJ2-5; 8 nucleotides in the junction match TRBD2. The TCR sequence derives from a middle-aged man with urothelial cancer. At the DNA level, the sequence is TGTGCCAGCAGTTTCCGAGCGGGAGTCCCCCAAGAGACCCAGTACTTC. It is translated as CASSFRAGVPQETQYF.